The T cell receptor (beta chain) described here comes from a study of T cell repertoires in cytomegalovirus infection. In regard to this clonotype: Its antigen is still unknown.

TCRdb re-called the reads with MiXCR, one entry per CDR3 protein. Among just over 300,000 distinct CDR3 sequences, roughly 15% were seen once, and the ten largest hold more than 10%. Points from the study as a whole: Frequencies of public TCR beta families were cumulated, and this identified carriers of CMV plus the relevant HLA.

The sequenced sample consisted of PBMCs. This clonotype was sampled from a human donor in good health (CMV status not recorded). Some clones in this sample may be carry-over from other donors' samples.

The chain's CDR3 is CASSSSGTRFEQFF. The CDR3 DNA sequence: TGTGCCAGCAGCTCTTCCGGGACTAGGTTTGAGCAGTTCTTC. The rearrangement uses TRBV7-9 and TRBJ2-1; TRBD2 matches 8 bases. CDR1 is SEHNR, CDR2 FQNEAQ, per germline (reference sequence). This CDR3 contains 14 residues. After removal of 4 bases from V and 9 bases from J, the junction contained 8 bases not matched to a gene.